The clone carrying this T cell receptor (beta chain) was counted between two and nine times. Its cognate antigen is unknown. Investigators reverse transcribed all isolated RNA, so they sequenced expressed TCRB transcripts. TCRdb's table, derived via immunoSEQ multiplex PCR, lists solely in-frame clones and lacks some. The data hold approximately 600,000 clones, with around 12% observed a single time. These data are taken from a study of beta chain features in type 1 diabetes. General study results and limits: TCRB CDR3s from Type 1 diabetes patients were moderately but significantly shorter in all four CD4+ subsets. Whether HLA type influences TCRB rearrangement remained unresolved here. Shorter templates might be favored by PCR, and equally so in patients and in controls.

Donors underwent one heparinised blood draw, about 120 mL on average. Each of the CD4+ naive, central memory, regulatory and stem cell-like memory populations was sorted via CD45RO/CCR7/CD25/CD127/CD95/CD27. The CDR3 contains 16 residues. V trimming: 5 bases; J trimming: 11 bases; junction bases outside the gene matches: 16. Germline CDR1 and CDR2: SEHNR and FQNEAQ (reference sequence). V and J are TRBV7-9 and TRBJ1-5; 9 bases fit TRBD1. Material for sequencing was naive CD4+ T cells from blood. This sequence was found in a man aged 30 to 39 with type 1 diabetes. The CDR3 coding sequence is TGTGCCAGCAGCCGTACCGGACAGGGGCACGGGGTGGCCCAGCATTTT. This gives the protein CASSRTGQGHGVAQHF.